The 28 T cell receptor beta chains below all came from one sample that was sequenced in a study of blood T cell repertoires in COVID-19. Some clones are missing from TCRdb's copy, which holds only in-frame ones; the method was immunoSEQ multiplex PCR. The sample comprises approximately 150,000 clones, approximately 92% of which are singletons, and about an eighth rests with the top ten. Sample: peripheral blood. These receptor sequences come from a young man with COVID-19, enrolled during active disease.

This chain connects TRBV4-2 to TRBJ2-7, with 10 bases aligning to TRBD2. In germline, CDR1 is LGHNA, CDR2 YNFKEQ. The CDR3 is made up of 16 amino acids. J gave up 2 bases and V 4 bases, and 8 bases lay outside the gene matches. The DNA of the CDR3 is TGTGCCAGCAGCCGCCGGGGACTAGCGTACCCCTACGAGCAGTACTTC. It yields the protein CASSRRGLAYPYEQYF.

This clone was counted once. This CDR3 is CASNLAGATDTQYF. In DNA, the CDR3 is TGTGCCAGCAACTTAGCGGGGGCAACAGATACGCAGTATTTT. J is TRBJ2-3 and V is TRBV28; the match to TRBD2 covers 9 bases. This CDR3 comprises 14 residues. After removal of 7 bases from V and 3 bases from J, the junction contained 5 bases not matched to a gene. From germline, CDR1 is MDHEN and CDR2 SYDVKM.

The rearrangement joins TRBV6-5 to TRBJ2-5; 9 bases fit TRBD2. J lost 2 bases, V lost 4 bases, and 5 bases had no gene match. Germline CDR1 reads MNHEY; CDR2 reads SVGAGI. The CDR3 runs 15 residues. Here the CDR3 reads CASSWTSETQETQYF. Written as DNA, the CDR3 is TGTGCCAGCAGTTGGACTAGCGAGACACAAGAGACCCAGTACTTC.

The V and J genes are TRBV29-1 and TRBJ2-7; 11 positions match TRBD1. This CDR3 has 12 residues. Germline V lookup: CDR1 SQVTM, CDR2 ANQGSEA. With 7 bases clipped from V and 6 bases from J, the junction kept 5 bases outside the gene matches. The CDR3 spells CSAGQGAREQYF. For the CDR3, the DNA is TGCAGCGCAGGACAGGGGGCGCGCGAGCAGTACTTC.

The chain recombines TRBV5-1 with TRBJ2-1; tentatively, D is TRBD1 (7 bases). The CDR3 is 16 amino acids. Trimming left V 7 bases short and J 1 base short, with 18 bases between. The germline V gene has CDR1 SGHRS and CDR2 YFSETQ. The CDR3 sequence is CASELGAGQSYNEQFF. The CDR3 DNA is TGCGCCAGCGAGCTTGGGGCGGGACAGTCCTACAATGAGCAGTTCTTC.

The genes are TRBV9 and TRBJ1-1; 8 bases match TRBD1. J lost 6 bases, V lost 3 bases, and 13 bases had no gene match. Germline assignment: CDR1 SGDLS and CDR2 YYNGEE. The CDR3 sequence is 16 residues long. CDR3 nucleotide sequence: TGTGCCAGCAGCGGGGCGCCGGACAGGGCTGAACCTGAAGCTTTCTTT. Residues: CASSGAPDRAEPEAFF.

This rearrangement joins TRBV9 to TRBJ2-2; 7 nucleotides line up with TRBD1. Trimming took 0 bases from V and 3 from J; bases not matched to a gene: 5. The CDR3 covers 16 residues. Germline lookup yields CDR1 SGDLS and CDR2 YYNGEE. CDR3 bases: TGTGCCAGCAGCGTAGCGGGACAGCTGTACACCGGGGAGCTGTTTTTT. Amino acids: CASSVAGQLYTGELFF.

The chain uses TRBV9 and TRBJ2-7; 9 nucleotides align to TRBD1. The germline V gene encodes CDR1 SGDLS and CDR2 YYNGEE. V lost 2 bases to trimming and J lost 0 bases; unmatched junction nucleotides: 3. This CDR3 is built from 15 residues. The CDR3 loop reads CASSVGTGNSYEQYF. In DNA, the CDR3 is TGTGCCAGCAGCGTCGGGACAGGGAACTCCTACGAGCAGTACTTC.

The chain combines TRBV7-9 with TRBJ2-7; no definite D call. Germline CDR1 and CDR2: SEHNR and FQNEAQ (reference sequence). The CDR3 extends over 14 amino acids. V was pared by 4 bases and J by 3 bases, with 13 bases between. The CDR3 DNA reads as TGTGCCAGCAGCTCTCTCGGTGCTGGCTACGAGCAGTACTTC. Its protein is CASSSLGAGYEQYF. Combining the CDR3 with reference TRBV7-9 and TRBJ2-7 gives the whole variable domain DTGVSQNPRHKITKRGQNVTFRCDPISEHNRLYWYRQTLGQGPEFLTYFQNEAQLEKSRLLSDRFSAERPKGSFSTLEIQRTEQGDSAMYLCASSSLGAGYEQYFGPGTRLTVT.

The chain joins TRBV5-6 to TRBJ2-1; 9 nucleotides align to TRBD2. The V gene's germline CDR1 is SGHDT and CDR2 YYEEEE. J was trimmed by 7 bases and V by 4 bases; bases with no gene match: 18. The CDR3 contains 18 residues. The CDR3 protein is CASSRRSLGGRVYNEQFF. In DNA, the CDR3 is TGTGCCAGCAGCCGGAGGTCTTTAGGCGGGAGGGTCTATAATGAGCAGTTCTTC. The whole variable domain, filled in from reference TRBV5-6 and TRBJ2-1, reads DAGVTQSPTHLIKTRGQQVTLRCSPKSGHDTVSWYQQALGQGPQFIFQYYEEEERQRGNFPDRFSGHQFPNYSSELNVNALLLGDSALYLCASSRRSLGGRVYNEQFFGPGTRLTVL.

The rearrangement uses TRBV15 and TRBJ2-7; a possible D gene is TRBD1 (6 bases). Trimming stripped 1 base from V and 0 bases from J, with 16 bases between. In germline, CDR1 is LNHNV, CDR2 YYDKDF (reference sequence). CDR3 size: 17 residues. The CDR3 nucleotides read TGTGCCACCAGCAGAGCCCTTAGGGACACTAGCTCCTACGAGCAGTACTTC. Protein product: CATSRALRDTSSYEQYF.

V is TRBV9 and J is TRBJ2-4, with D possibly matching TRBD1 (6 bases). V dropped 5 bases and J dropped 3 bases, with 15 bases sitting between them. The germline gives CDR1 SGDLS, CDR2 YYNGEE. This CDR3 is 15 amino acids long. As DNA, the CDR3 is TGTGCCAGCAGTGAACAGGGATTGGACAAAAACATTCAGTACTTC. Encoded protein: CASSEQGLDKNIQYF.

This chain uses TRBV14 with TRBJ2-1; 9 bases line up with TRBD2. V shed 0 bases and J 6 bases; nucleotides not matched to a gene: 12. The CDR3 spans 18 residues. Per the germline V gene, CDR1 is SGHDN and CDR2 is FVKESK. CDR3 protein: CASSQEVGAASGVNEQFF. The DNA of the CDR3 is TGTGCCAGCAGCCAAGAAGTGGGGGCCGCTAGCGGGGTCAATGAGCAGTTCTTC.

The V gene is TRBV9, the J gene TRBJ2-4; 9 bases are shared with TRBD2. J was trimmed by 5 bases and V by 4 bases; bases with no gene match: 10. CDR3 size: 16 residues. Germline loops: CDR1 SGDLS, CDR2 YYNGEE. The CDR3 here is CASSPEAGGRENIQYF. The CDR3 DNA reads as TGTGCCAGCAGCCCAGAGGCGGGAGGGAGAGAAAACATTCAGTACTTC. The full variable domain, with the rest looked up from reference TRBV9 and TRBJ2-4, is DSGVTQTPKHLITATGQRVTLRCSPRSGDLSVYWYQQSLDQGLQFLIQYYNGEERAKGNILERFSAQQFPDLHSELNLSSLELGDSALYFCASSPEAGGRENIQYFGAGTRLSVL.

For the CDR3, the DNA is TGCAGCGTCGCCGGGGGGAAGGGCTATGGCTACACCTTC. Translating it yields CSVAGGKGYGYTF. The J gene is TRBJ1-2, the V gene TRBV29-1; tentatively, D is TRBD1 (5 bases). Germline lookup yields CDR1 SQVTM and CDR2 ANQGSEA. V was trimmed by 6 bases and J by 4 bases, leaving 15 bases between them. CDR3 length: 13 residues.

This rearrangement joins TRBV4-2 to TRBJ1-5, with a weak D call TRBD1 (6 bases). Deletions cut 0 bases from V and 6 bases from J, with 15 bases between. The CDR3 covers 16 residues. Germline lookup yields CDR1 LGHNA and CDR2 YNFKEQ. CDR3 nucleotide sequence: TGTGCCAGCAGCCAAGATCAAGGAGTACAGGGTCAGCCCCAGCATTTT. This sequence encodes CASSQDQGVQGQPQHF.

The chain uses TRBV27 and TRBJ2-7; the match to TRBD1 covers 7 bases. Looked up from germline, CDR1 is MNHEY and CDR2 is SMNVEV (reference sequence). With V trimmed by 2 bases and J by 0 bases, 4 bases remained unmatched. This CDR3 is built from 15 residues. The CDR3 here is CASSLRQGTSYEQYF. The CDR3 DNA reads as TGTGCCAGCAGTTTACGACAGGGTACCTCCTACGAGCAGTACTTC.

Written as DNA, the CDR3 is TGTGCCAGCAGTGTCGGGACAGGGAAAGTTTCACCCCTCCACTTT. Encoded protein: CASSVGTGKVSPLHF. The rearrangement links TRBV25-1 to TRBJ1-6; TRBD1 matches 9 bases. V lost 4 bases and J lost 9; bases outside the gene matches: 7. Germline CDR1 and CDR2: MGHDK and SYGVNS. The length of the CDR3 is 15 residues. Full variable domain (rest looked up from reference TRBV25-1 and TRBJ1-6): EADIYQTPRYLVIGTGKKITLECSQTMGHDKMYWYQQDPGMELHLIHYSYGVNSTEKGDLSSESTVSRIRTEHFPLTLESARPSHTSQYLCASSVGTGKVSPLHFGNGTRLTVT.

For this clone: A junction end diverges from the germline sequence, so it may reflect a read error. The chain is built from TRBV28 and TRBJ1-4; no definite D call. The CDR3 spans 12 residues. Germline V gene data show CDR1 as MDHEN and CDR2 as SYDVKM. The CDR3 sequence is CASSSINEKLLF. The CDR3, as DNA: TGTGCCAGCAGTTCGATTAATGAAAAACTGCTTTTT. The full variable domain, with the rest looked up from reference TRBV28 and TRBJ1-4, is DVKVTQSSRYLVKRTGEKVFLECVQDMDHENMFWYRQDPGLGLRLIYFSYDVKMKEKGDIPEGYSVSREKKERFSLILESASTNQTSMYLCASSSINEKLLFGSGTQLSVL.

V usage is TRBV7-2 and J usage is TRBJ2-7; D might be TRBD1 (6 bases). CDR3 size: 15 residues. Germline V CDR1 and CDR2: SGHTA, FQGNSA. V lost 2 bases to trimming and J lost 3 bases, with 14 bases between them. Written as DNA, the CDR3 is TGTGCCAGCAGCTTAAATCAGGGGTCCTACTACGAGCAGTACTTC. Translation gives CASSLNQGSYYEQYF.

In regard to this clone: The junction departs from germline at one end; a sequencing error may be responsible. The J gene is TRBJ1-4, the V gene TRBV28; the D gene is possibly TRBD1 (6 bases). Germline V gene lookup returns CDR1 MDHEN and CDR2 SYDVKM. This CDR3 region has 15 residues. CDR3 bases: TGTGCCAGCAGTTTACCCACAGGGCCAAATGAAAAACTGCTTTTT. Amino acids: CASSLPTGPNEKLLF. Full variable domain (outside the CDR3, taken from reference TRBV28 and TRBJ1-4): DVKVTQSSRYLVKRTGEKVFLECVQDMDHENMFWYRQDPGLGLRLIYFSYDVKMKEKGDIPEGYSVSREKKERFSLILESASTNQTSMYLCASSLPTGPNEKLLFGSGTQLSVL.

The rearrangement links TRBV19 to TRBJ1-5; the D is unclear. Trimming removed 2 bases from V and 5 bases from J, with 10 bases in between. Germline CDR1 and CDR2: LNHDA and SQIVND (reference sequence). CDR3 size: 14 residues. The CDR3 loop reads CASSIYRADQPQHF. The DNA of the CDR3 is TGTGCCAGTAGTATATATCGTGCGGATCAGCCCCAGCATTTT.

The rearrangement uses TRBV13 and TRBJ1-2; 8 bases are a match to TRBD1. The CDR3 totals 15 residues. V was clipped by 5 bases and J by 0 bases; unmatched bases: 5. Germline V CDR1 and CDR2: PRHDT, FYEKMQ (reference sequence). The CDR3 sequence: CASSLRTGPNYGYTF. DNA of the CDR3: TGTGCCAGCAGCCTCCGGACAGGGCCTAACTATGGCTACACCTTC.

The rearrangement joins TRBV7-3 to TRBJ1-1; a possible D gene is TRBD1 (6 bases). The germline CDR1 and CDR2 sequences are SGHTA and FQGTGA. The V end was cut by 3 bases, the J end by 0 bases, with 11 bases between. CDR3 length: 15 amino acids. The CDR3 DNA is TGTGCCAGCAGCTTCACGGGGGGCATGAACACTGAAGCTTTCTTT. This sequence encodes CASSFTGGMNTEAFF.

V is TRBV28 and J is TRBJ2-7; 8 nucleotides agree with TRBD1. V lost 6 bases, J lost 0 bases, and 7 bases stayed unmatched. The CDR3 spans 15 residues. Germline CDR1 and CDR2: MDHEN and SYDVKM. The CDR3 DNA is TGTGCCAGCAGCCTGACAGGGGCCCTCTCCTACGAGCAGTACTTC. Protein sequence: CASSLTGALSYEQYF.

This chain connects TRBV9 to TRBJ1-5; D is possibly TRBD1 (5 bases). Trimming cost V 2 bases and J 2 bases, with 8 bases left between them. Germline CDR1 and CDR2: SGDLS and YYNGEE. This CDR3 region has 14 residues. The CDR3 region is CASSVWGGNQPQHF. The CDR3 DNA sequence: TGTGCCAGCAGCGTTTGGGGCGGCAATCAGCCCCAGCATTTT. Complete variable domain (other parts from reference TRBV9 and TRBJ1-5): DSGVTQTPKHLITATGQRVTLRCSPRSGDLSVYWYQQSLDQGLQFLIQYYNGEERAKGNILERFSAQQFPDLHSELNLSSLELGDSALYFCASSVWGGNQPQHFGDGTRLSIL.

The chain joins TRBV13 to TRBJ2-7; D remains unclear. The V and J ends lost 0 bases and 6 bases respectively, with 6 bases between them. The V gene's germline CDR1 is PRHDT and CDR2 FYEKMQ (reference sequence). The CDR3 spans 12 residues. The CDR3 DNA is TGTGCCAGCAGCTTAGGGCTATCCGAGCAGTACTTC. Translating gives CASSLGLSEQYF. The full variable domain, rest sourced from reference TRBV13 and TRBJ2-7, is AAGVIQSPRHLIKEKRETATLKCYPIPRHDTVYWYQQGPGQDPQFLISFYEKMQSDKGSIPDRFSAQQFSDYHSELNMSSLELGDSALYFCASSLGLSEQYFGPGTRLTVT.

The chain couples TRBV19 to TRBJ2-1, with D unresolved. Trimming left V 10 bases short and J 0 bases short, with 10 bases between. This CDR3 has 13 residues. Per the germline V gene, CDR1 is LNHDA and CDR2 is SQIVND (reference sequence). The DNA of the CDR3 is TGTGCCACTTCCCTTAGCTCCTACAATGAGCAGTTCTTC. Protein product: CATSLSSYNEQFF.